This entry describes one T cell receptor (beta chain). Its antigen is not known. One end of the junction does not line up with germline, which may come from a read error. Germline V lookup: CDR1 SSHAT, CDR2 FNYEAQ (reference sequence). There are 14 residues in the CDR3. This specimen belongs to a study of blood T cells in healthy people across ages. Findings of the study overall: A strong correlation was found between TCR beta diversity and the percentage of naive T cells. Naive CD4+ cell counts and diversity both ran higher in long-lived than in aged donors.

A sample-barcoded 5' primer and a J-beta primer mix were used in a second PCR of about 6 to 11 cycles. Carrying 12 random nucleotides, a template-switch adaptor labeled each individual cDNA molecule. TCRdb reanalysed the 5' RACE reads using MiXCR and keeps one entry per CDR3 protein. Of some 1.5 million distinct CDR3 sequences in the sample, 35% to 45% are singletons; the top ten hold approximately 4.1%. Material for sequencing was blood. The V gene is TRBV7-7, the J gene TRBJ2-5, with 9 bases aligning to TRBD2. The TCR was taken from a woman aged 18-29 years in good health. CDR3 in DNA: TGTGCTAGCAGCTTAGCGGGAGTGGTAGAGACCCATTACTTC. It yields the protein CASSLAGVVETHYF.